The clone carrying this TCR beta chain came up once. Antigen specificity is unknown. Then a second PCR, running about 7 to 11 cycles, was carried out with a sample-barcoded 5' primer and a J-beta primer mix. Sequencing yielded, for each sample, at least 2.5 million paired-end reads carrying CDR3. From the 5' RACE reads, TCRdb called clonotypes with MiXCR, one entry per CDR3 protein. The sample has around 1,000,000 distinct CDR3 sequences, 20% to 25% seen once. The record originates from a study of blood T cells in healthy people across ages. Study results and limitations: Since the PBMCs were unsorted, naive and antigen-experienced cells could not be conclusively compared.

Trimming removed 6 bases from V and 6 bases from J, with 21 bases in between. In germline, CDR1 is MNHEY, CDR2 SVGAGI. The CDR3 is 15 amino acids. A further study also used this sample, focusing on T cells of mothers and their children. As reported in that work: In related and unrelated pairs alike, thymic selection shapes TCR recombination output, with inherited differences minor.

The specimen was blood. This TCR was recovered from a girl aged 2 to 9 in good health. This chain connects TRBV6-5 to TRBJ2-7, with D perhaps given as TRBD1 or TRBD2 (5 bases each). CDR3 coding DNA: TGTGCCAGCAGCCCAAAAACAGGTCCCGAGGGCGAGCAGTACTTC. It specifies CASSPKTGPEGEQYF.